The 16 T cell receptor beta chains listed next were all sequenced from one sample in a study of OX40 agonist ivuxolimab in advanced cancers. Libraries were prepared by immunoSEQ multiplex PCR; TCRdb keeps only in-frame clonotypes and omits some of them. The table has about 60,000 clones, around 89% seen once. Sequenced material: CD4+ or CD8+ T cells sorted from blood, taken in a trial of the OX40 agonist ivuxolimab. These receptors came from an adult with an advanced solid tumor such as melanoma, head and neck, liver or kidney cancer.

The rearrangement links TRBV7-2 to TRBJ2-1; 7 bases align to TRBD2. Unmatched junction bases numbered 3, after V lost 1 base and J lost 0 bases. The CDR3 runs 16 residues. In germline, CDR1 is SGHTA, CDR2 FQGNSA. DNA for the CDR3: TGTGCCAGCAGCTTAGTGGGACTACCCTCCTACAATGAGCAGTTCTTC. Amino acids: CASSLVGLPSYNEQFF.

This rearrangement joins TRBV2 to TRBJ1-5; the D gene is possibly TRBD1 (6 bases). CDR1 and CDR2 (germline): SNHLY, FYNNEI. The CDR3 totals 14 residues. V was shortened by 3 bases and J by 2 bases, with 8 bases between the two germline ends. Here the CDR3 reads CASSDRQGNQPQHF. The CDR3 DNA reads TGTGCCAGCAGTGATCGACAGGGCAATCAGCCCCAGCATTTT.

The rearrangement links TRBV13 to TRBJ1-6, with D possibly being TRBD1 (6 bases). CDR1 and CDR2 (germline): PRHDT, FYEKMQ (reference sequence). The V end lost 0 bases, the J end lost 7 bases, and 13 bases lay between the germline ends. This CDR3 is built from 16 residues. The CDR3 loop is CASSLGAGGENSPLHF. The CDR3 DNA reads TGTGCCAGCAGCTTAGGAGCGGGGGGCGAGAATTCACCCCTCCACTTT.

The V gene is TRBV4-1, the J gene TRBJ2-7; 9 bases line up with TRBD2. Losses at the gene ends were 1 base for V and 5 bases for J; bases not matched to a gene: 6. The CDR3 has 15 residues. CDR1 MGHRA and CDR2 YSYEKL come from the germline V gene. CDR3 sequence: CASSQVREGRHEQYF. DNA of the CDR3: TGCGCCAGCAGCCAAGTGCGGGAGGGCCGCCACGAGCAGTACTTC.

J is TRBJ2-1 and V is TRBV7-3; D possibly corresponds to TRBD2 (6 bases). Trimming shortened V by 3 bases and J by 0 bases, and 18 bases separated the two germline ends. This CDR3 spans 18 amino acids. The V gene's germline CDR1 is SGHTA and CDR2 FQGTGA. The CDR3 DNA sequence: TGTGCCAGCAGCTTGGTCGGGAGAGCCTCAAGCTCCTACAATGAGCAGTTCTTC. Its translation: CASSLVGRASSSYNEQFF.

The V gene is TRBV27, the J gene TRBJ2-6, with 10 positions matching TRBD1. Germline values: CDR1 MNHEY, CDR2 SMNVEV (reference sequence). V was pared by 2 bases and J by 4 bases, with 11 bases of the junction left unmatched. The CDR3 extends over 19 amino acids. CDR3: CASSLKGRQGAHGANVLTF. CDR3 DNA: TGTGCCAGCAGTTTAAAGGGGAGACAGGGGGCGCACGGGGCCAACGTCCTGACTTTC.

The chain couples TRBV25-1 to TRBJ2-1; the match to TRBD2 covers 11 bases. V gave up 1 base and J gave up 10 bases; unmatched junction bases: 6. The V gene's germline CDR1 is MGHDK and CDR2 SYGVNS. The CDR3 extends over 15 amino acids. The CDR3 loop reads CASSESLAGGREQFF. CDR3 in DNA: TGTGCCAGCAGTGAATCTCTAGCGGGAGGACGGGAGCAGTTCTTC.

The rearrangement links TRBV7-9 to TRBJ2-7, with D hard to call. V shed 4 bases and J shed 1 base, with 5 bases lying between them. The CDR3 runs to 12 residues. Germline V lookup: CDR1 SEHNR, CDR2 FQNEAQ (reference sequence). The CDR3 here is CASSSRSYEQYF. As DNA, the CDR3 is TGTGCCAGCAGCTCCCGGTCCTACGAGCAGTACTTC.

The chain couples TRBV6-5 to TRBJ1-2, with D perhaps TRBD1 (5 bases). The germline V gene encodes CDR1 MNHEY and CDR2 SVGAGI. Trimming shortened V by 8 bases and J by 10 bases, and 23 bases separated the two germline ends. The CDR3 has 14 residues. CDR3 in amino acids: CASGTLGADRDYTF. CDR3 in DNA: TGTGCCAGCGGCACCTTAGGGGCGGATCGGGACTACACCTTC.

This chain uses TRBV11-3 with TRBJ2-7, with D maybe TRBD1 (6 bases). The CDR3 extends over 14 amino acids. CDR1 is SGHNT, CDR2 YENEEA, per germline. The V gene lost 0 bases and the J gene lost 0 bases, with 6 bases spanning the gap. The CDR3 DNA is TGTGCCAGCAGCTTAGACAGGGGCTCCTACGAGCAGTACGTC. Its translation: CASSLDRGSYEQYV.

The J gene is TRBJ1-2, the V gene TRBV4-2; the D gene is possibly TRBD1 (5 bases). V lost 1 base, J lost 10 bases, and 7 bases lay in between. This CDR3 is built from 11 residues. Germline V gene sequence: CDR1 LGHNA, CDR2 YNFKEQ. This CDR3 reads CASSQGRAYTF. In DNA, the CDR3 is TGTGCCAGCAGCCAAGGCAGGGCCTACACCTTC.

This clone appeared a single time. V and J are TRBV28 and TRBJ2-7; 7 bases are shared with TRBD1. Germline CDR1 and CDR2: MDHEN and SYDVKM. The CDR3 spans 13 residues. The DNA of the CDR3 is TGTGCCAGCAGACCGAGGGGGCGGCCGTTGGCGAACGTC. Amino acid sequence: CASRPRGRPLANV.

The V call is TRBV6-1, the J call TRBJ1-5; D is uncertain. V lost 1 base and J lost 0, with 10 bases in between. Germline V gene data show CDR1 as MNHNS and CDR2 as SASEGT. This CDR3 contains 16 residues. CDR3 amino acids: CASSEGPAGSNQPQHF. The CDR3 DNA is TGTGCCAGCAGTGAAGGGCCGGCGGGTAGCAATCAGCCCCAGCATTTT.

The rearrangement uses TRBV6-5 and TRBJ1-2; the D gene is possibly TRBD1 (6 bases). Deletions cut 2 bases from V and 4 bases from J, with 14 bases between. CDR3 length: 15 residues. Germline assignment: CDR1 MNHEY and CDR2 SVGAGI. CDR3 in amino acids: CASSYRGPDSYGYTF. The CDR3, as DNA: TGTGCCAGCAGTTACAGAGGCCCGGACAGCTATGGCTACACCTTC.

V gene TRBV6-5 combines with J gene TRBJ2-1; TRBD2 agrees at 12 bases. In germline, CDR1 is MNHEY, CDR2 SVGAGI. Losses at the gene ends were 6 bases for V and 4 bases for J; bases not matched to a gene: 4. The CDR3 extends over 15 amino acids. CDR3 loop: CASSPGLAGYNEQFF. CDR3 in DNA: TGTGCCAGCAGCCCTGGACTAGCGGGATACAATGAGCAGTTCTTC.

In its sample, this clone was seen once. Its ends do not fully match the called genes, so a read error is possible. The chain couples TRBV6-5 to TRBJ1-2; TRBD1 might be the D (5 bases). The CDR3 sequence is 15 residues long. Germline loops: CDR1 MNHEY, CDR2 SVGAGI. This CDR3 is CASIPSAGSDYGYAF. In nucleotides, the CDR3 is TGTGCCAGCATCCCCTCAGCAGGGTCGGACTATGGCTACGCCTTC.